This TCR beta chain was identified in a study of T cell responses to AZD1222 COVID-19 vaccine (dated by TCRdb to the early 2020s). Study-wide context: TCR sequencing was performed for 230 to 250 trial participants, of whom around 210 were given two doses of AZD1222 and roughly 25 were given two doses of MenACWY control vaccine. Trial participants were enrolled by age into 18-55, 56-69 and 70-plus year subgroups, with around 150, 28 and 57 TCR-sequenced participants respectively.

Overall study outcomes, separate from this receptor: The 56-69-year group was small, and its depth increase did not reach significance, likely because of low power. After two AZD1222 doses, both the breadth and the depth of spike-specific TCRs were significantly higher than at day 0 and than in MenACWY recipients. Because no day 14 peak-response samples were available, the repertoires could be characterized only after the peak T cell response. Conclusions about previously exposed vaccinees are limited because only six or seven AZD1222 recipients were SARS-CoV-2 seropositive at baseline. Reportedly, close to half of the unique spike-specific TCRs recognized epitopes lying outside the regions that are mutated in the B.1.351 and B.1.1.7 variants. CD4 TCRs associated with the vaccine covered the entire spike protein, and the dominant responses were in regions 160-218 and 743-854. Participants were mostly white British and included more females than males, and it was suggested by the authors that clonal diversity may have been underestimated.

The time point label of this sample denotes: about 28 days (+/-7) after the second vaccine dose. The treatment or condition tag for this specimen amounts to: meningococcal conjugate vaccine given as trial control. Samples from vaccinated people were obtained from the UK trials COV001 and COV002, which included a single-blind randomized controlled phase 2/3 trial of AZD1222 (ChAdOx1 nCoV-19) in healthy adults. For TCRbeta chain sequencing, PBMC samples from trial participants were taken at day 0 and at day 28 after the second dose. Relative to germline, V is 4 bases shorter and J is 5 bases shorter, with 23 bases between their ends. Taken from the germline V gene (reference sequence), the CDR1 and CDR2 loops are SGHNT and YYREEE. Spanning cysteine to phenylalanine, the CDR3 consists of 17 amino acids. The entry retains the CDR3 DNA only, 51 bases that are in frame from base 1. As for this clone: The target of this receptor is not known. Within one base of it there is no much larger clone, and no base qualities were kept.

The CDR3 regions of human TCRbeta chains were analyzed by immunosequencing. In the authors' own workflow: Repertoire TCRs were checked for matches against a reference library of SARS-CoV-2-specific TCRs that had been generated using the MIRA antigen-specificity platform. Breadth was defined as the fraction of unique TCRs that were SARS-CoV-2-associated. Depth was defined as the fraction of total T cells that were SARS-CoV-2-associated. Using the MIRA data, each spike-specific TCR was assigned both to the spike region to which the TCR was reactive and to a CD4 or CD8 class. Log10-transformed breadth and depth values were compared by one-way ANOVA with Sidak's multiple comparisons tests. In TCRdb, the immuneACCESS table is reduced to in-frame sequences with V and J assigned. These tables do not hold every clone; where another copy was compared, an unresolved V gene accounts for under half, and the others remain unexplained. That table gives V, J and clone size, and the DNA gave D and trimming. In all, the sample holds 60,000 to 85,000 clones, and 88% of those were seen once. Around 4.4% of the sample lies in the top ten.

Recombination linked TRBV5-4 to TRBJ2-3; D gene: possibly TRBD2, on 7 matching bases. The source of this sequence is an adult who received the MenACWY meningococcal vaccine as a control. The sequenced sample was peripheral blood, obtained 28 days after the second dose of the MenACWY control vaccine. The CDR3 amino acid sequence is: CASSRPGGGGAGDTQYF. The sequence in DNA is TGTGCCAGCAGCCGTCCGGGGGGCGGGGGCGCGGGAGATACGCAGTATTTT.